This TCR beta chain comes out of a study of blood T cells in healthy people across ages. Study-wide findings and caveats: As age increased, TCR beta diversity per million T cells fell in a roughly linear fashion. Donor CMV status, an unknown factor, possibly confounded changes in expanded clonotypes.

With regard to this clonotype: Its antigen is still unknown.

The authors ran a second PCR of about 6 to 11 cycles using a sample-barcoded 5' primer and a J-beta primer mix. MiXCR was run by TCRdb on the 5' RACE reads, yielding one entry per CDR3 protein. The sample lists about 1,400,000 distinct CDR3 sequences, roughly 59% seen once, with 6.5% to 8.5% in the top ten. This CDR3 contains 16 residues. Per the germline V gene, CDR1 is SGHVS and CDR2 is FNYEAQ. J lost 1 base, V lost 6 bases, and 5 bases had no gene match. Sample: blood. The rearrangement links TRBV7-6 to TRBJ2-3; 12 bases are shared with TRBD2. This TCR was sampled from a man aged 18 to 30 in good health. The CDR3 DNA is TGTGCCAGCAGAAAATGGACTAGCGGGGGCACAGATACGCAGTATTTT. Its protein product is CASRKWTSGGTDTQYF.